This TCR beta chain was found in a study of patients and donors after allogeneic stem cell transplantation. MiXCR, applied by TCRdb to the RT-PCR reads, yields one record per CDR3 protein. Counted here are over 350,000 distinct CDR3 sequences, around 16% occurring once; the ten biggest clones make up over 6%. The ends lost 5 bases at V and 7 bases at J; junction bases unmatched: 10. The CDR3 loop spans 14 amino acids. The germline V gene encodes CDR1 SQVTM and CDR2 ANQGSEA. This TCR derives from a human donor who was either an allogeneic HSCT recipient or a stem cell or donor lymphocyte infusion donor (not recorded which). It is not recorded whose cells these are; they may come from a transplant donor. The specimen was blood, either unsorted or a sorted T cell fraction (not recorded which). The genes are TRBV29-1 and TRBJ1-4; 7 bases map to TRBD1. The CDR3 spells CSVITTGVVEKLFF. Here the CDR3 DNA reads TGCAGCGTTATTACTACAGGGGTGGTTGAAAAACTGTTTTTT.